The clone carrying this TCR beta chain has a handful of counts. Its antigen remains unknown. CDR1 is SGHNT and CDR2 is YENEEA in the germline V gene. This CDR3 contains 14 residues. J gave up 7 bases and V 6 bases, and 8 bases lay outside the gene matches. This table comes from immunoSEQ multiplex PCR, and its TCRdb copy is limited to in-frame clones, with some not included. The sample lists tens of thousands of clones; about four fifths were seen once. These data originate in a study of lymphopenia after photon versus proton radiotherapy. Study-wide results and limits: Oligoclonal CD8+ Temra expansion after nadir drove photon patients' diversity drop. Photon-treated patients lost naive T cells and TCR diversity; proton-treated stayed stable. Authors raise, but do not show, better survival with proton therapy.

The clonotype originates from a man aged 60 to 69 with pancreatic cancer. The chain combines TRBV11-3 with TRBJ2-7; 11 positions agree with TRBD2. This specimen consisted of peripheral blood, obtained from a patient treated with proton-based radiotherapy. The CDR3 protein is CASSPDSGRGEQYF. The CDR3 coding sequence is TGTGCCAGCAGTCCGGATAGCGGGAGGGGAGAGCAGTACTTC. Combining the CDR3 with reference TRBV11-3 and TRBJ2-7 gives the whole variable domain EAGVVQSPRYKIIEKKQPVAFWCNPISGHNTLYWYLQNLGQGPELLIRYENEEAVDDSQLPKDRFSAERLKGVDSTLKIQPAELGDSAVYLCASSPDSGRGEQYFGPGTRLTVT.